This T cell receptor (beta chain) emerged from a study of shared clonotypes between healthy human individuals. V was pared by 2 bases and J by 2 bases, with 8 bases between. The germline gives CDR1 SGHNT, CDR2 YYREEE (reference sequence). The CDR3 is 14 amino acids. The protocol was immunoSEQ multiplex PCR, while the TCRdb copy is restricted to in-frame clones and leaves out a portion. The repertoire has about 2.3 million clones, over 85% of them found once; the top ten carry 0.39%. This clonotype originated in a man younger than 35 in good health. Some clones in this sample may be carry-over from other donors' samples. Material: naive CD4+ T cells from PBMCs. Subset of the sample: CD45RA+ positively selected. The rearrangement uses TRBV5-4 and TRBJ2-1; TRBD1 might be the D (5 bases). CDR3 sequence reads: CASSFQGPYNEQFF. The CDR3 nucleotides are TGTGCCAGCAGCTTCCAGGGCCCCTACAATGAGCAGTTCTTC.